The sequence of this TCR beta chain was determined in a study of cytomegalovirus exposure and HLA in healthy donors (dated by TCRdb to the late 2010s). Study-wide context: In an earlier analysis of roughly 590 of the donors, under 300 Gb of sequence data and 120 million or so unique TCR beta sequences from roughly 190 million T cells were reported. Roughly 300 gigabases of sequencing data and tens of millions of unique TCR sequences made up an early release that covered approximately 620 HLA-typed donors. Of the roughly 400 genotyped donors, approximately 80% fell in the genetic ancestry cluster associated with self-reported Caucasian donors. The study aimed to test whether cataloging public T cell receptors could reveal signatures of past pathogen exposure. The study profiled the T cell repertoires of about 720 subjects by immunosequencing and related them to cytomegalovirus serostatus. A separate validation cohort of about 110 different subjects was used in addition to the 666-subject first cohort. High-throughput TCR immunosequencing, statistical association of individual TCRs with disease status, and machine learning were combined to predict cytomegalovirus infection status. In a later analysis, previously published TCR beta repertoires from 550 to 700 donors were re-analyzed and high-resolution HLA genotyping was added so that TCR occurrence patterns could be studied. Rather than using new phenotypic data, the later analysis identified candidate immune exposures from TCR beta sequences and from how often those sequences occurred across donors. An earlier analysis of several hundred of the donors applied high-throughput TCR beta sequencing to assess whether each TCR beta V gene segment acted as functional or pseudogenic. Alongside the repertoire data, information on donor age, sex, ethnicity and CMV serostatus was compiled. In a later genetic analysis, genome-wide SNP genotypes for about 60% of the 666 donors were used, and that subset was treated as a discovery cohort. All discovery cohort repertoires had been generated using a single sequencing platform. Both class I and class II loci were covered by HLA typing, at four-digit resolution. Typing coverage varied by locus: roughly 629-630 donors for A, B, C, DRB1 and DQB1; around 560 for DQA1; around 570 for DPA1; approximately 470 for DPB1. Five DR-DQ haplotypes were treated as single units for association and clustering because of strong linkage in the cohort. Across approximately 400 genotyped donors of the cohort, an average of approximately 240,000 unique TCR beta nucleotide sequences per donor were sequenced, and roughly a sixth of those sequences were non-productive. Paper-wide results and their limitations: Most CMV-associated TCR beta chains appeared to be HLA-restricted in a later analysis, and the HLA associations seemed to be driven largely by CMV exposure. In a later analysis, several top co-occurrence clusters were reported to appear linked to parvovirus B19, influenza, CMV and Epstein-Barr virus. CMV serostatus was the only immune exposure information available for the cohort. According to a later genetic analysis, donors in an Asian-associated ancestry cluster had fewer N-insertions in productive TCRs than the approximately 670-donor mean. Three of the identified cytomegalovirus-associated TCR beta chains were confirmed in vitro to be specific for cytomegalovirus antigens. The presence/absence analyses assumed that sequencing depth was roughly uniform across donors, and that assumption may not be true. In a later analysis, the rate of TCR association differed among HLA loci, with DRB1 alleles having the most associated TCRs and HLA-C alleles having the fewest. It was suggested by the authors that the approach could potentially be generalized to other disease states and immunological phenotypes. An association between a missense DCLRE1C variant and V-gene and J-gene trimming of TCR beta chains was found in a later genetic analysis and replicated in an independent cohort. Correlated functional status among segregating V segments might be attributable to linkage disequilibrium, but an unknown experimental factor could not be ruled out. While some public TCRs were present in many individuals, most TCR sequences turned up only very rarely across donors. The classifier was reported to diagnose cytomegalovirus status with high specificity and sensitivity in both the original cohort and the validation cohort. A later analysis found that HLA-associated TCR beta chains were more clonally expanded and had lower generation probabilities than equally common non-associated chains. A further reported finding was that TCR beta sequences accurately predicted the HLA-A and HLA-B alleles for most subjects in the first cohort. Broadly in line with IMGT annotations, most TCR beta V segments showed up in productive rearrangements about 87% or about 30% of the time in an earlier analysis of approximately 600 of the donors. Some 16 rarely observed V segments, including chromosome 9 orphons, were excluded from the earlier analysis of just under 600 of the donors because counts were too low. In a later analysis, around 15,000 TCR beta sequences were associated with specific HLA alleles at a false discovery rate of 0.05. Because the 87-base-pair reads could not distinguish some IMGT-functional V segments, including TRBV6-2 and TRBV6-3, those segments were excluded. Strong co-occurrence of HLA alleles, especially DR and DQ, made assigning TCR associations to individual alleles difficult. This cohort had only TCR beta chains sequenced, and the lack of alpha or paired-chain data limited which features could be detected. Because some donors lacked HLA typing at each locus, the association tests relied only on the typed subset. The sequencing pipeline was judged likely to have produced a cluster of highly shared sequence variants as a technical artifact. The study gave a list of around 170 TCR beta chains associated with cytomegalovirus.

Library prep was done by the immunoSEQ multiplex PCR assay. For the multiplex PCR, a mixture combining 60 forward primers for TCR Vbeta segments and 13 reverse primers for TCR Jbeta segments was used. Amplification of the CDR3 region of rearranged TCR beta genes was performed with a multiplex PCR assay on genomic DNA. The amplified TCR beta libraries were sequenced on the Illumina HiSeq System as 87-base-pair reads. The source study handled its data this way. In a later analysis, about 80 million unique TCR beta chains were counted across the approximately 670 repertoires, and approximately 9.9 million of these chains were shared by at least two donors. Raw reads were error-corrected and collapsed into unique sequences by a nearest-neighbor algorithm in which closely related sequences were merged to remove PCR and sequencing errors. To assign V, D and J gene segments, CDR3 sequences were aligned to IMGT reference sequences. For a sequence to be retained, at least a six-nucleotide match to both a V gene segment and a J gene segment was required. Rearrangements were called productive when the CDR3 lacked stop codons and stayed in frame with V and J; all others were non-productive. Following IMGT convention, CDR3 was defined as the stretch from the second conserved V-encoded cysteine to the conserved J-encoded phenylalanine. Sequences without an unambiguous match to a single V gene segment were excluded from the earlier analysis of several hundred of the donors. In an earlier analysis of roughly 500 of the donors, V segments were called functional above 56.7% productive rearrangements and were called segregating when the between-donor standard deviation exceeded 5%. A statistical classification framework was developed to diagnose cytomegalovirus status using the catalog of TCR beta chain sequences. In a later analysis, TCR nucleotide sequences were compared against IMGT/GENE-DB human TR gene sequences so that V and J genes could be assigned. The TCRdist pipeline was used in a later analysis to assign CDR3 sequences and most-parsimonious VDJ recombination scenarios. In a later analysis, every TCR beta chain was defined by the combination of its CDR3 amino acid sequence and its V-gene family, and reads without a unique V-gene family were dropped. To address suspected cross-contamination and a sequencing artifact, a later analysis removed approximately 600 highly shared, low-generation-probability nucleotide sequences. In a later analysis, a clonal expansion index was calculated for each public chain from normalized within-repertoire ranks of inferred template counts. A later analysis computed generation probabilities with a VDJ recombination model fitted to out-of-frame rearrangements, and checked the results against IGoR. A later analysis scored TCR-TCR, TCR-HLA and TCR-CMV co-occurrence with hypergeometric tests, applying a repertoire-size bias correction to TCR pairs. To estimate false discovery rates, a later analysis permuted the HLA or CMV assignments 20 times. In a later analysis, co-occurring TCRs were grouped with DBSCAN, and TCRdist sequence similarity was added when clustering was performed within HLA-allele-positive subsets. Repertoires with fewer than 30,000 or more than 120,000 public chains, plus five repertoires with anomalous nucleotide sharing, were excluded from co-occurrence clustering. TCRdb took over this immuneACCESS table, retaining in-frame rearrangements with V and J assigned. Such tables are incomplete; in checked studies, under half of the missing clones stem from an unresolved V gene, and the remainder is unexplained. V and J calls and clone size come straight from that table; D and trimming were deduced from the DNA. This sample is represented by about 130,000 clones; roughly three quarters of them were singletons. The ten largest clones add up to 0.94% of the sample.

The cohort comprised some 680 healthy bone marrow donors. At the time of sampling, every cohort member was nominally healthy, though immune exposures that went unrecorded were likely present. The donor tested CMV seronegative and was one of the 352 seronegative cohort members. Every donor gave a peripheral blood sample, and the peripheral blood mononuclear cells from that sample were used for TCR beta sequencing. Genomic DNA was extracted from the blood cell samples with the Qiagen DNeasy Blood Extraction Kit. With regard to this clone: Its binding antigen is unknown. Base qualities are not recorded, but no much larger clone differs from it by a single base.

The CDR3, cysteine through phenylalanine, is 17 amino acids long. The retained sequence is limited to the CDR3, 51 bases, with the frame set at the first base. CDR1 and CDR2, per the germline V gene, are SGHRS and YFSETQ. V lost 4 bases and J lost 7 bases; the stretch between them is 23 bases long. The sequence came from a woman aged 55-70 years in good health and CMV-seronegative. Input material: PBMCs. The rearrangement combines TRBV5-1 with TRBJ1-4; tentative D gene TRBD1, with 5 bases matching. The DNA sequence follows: TGCGCCAGCAGCCCCGCCCCAGGAGGGGCCGGAGGTGAAAAACTGTTTTTT. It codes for CASSPAPGGAGGEKLFF.